This TCR beta chain was captured in a study of blood T cell repertoires in COVID-19 (dated by TCRdb to the early 2020s). In the study overall: Collaborator samples came from the United States, Italy and Spain and covered acute and convalescent phases of COVID-19. The dataset comprised deeply sampled blood TCRbeta repertoires from subjects exposed to, actively infected with, or recovered from COVID-19. Samples came from the ongoing ImmuneRACE study (first 160 participants) plus 1,254 subjects from 6 global collaborators. The sample metadata nearly always contained a de-identified subject ID, COVID-19 status, age in years and sex. The material from the prospective study consisted of cDNA or gDNA derived from T cells, B-cell-depleted T cells, or PBMCs. Where available, HLA class I and class II types were taken from metadata supplied by the sample provider and were not determined by assay-based typing. The repertoires were made available in a free public database intended to serve as a resource for research on the immune response to SARS-CoV-2.

Overall results and qualifications from the work: The quantity of clinical and demographic metadata differed by source and by participant and was supplied without curation.

Participants in the prospective study were aged roughly 18 to 89 years, lived in more than 20 United States geographic areas, and enrolled through a virtual design. In the prospective study, participants were assigned to cohorts based on the clinical history participants reported in a screening survey and a study questionnaire. Recovered participants in ImmuneRACE Cohort 3 were defined as having two consecutive negative NP/OP PCR tests, clearance from a healthcare professional, or resolution of symptoms. In the prospective study, whole blood, serum and a nasopharyngeal or oropharyngeal swab were collected from each participant by mobile phlebotomists. Additional blood draws and questionnaires over an approximately 2-month period could optionally be provided by prospective study participants. Before DNA extraction, blood samples from the prospective study were shipped at room temperature or frozen.

There are 16 amino acids in the CDR3, from cysteine to phenylalanine inclusive. Only the CDR3 part of the read is kept: 48 bases, read in frame from the first base. V is pared back by 1 base and J by 8 bases, with 17 bases lying between the germline termini. The germline V gene supplies CDR1 SGHAT and CDR2 FQNNGV. As regards this clone: It lacks a known antigen. Base qualities are not at hand, and no much larger clone is one base apart.

TCRbeta CDR3 regions were amplified from genomic DNA using the immunoSEQ Assay, a bias-controlled multiplex PCR. In the paper's pipeline: Nucleated cell counts per sample were estimated from amplification of reference gene primers within the assay. To quantify the absolute abundance of each unique TCRbeta CDR3 rearrangement, sequence reads were collapsed and filtered. Productive Simpson clonality was computed per sample as the square root of Simpson's diversity index over productive rearrangements. TCRdb retrieved this table from immuneACCESS and kept in-frame rearrangements only. Not all clones are present; in checked studies, unresolved V genes account for under half, and no reason is known for the remainder. V, J and clone size reflect that table, while D and trimming were determined from the DNA. This sample comprises around 310,000 clones, over 70% of them detected only once. The ten largest make up under 6% of the sample.

Sequencing was performed on PBMCs or T cells enriched from blood (not recorded which). The sequence is built from TRBV11-2 and TRBJ1-4; no D gene call is confident. The TCR sequence derives from a man younger than 45 who had recovered from COVID-19. The DNA sequence reads TGTGCCAGCAGCTTAGGGTTGATGAGGGCGCGGGAAAAACTGTTTTTT. Its protein is CASSLGLMRAREKLFF. Joined to the reference TRBV11-2 and TRBJ1-4 proteins, this CDR3 gives the full variable domain: EAGVAQSPRYKIIEKRQSVAFWCNPISGHATLYWYQQILGQGPKLLIQFQNNGVVDDSQLPKDRFSAERLKGVDSTLKIQPAKLEDSAVYLCASSLGLMRAREKLFFGSGTQLSVL.